This TCR beta chain comes out of a study of beta chain features in type 1 diabetes. Study-level points and caveats: Within the patient group, naive, central memory and Treg TCRB repertoires appeared more similar to each other than within healthy donors. All four CD4+ subsets of Type 1 diabetes patients contained TCRB CDR3s that were moderately but significantly shorter. Sequencing of cDNA might inflate the share of cells that strongly express TCR.

Cell sorting via CD45RO/CCR7/CD25/CD127/CD95/CD27 was performed to obtain CD4+ naive, central memory, regulatory and stem cell-like memory cells. The CDR3 length is 16 residues. V lost 5 bases to trimming and J lost 3 bases; unmatched junction nucleotides: 12. Per germline, CDR1 SGHRS and CDR2 YFSETQ. As regards this clone: What it recognizes is unknown.

TCRB transcripts that were expressed got sequenced, as all of the isolated RNA had been reverse transcribed. Clones were read by immunoSEQ multiplex PCR, and TCRdb kept only the in-frame ones, dropping some. The data contain some 350,000 clones, around 10% of them singletons. What was sequenced was central memory CD4+ T cells from blood. This TCR came from a man aged 25-45 years with type 1 diabetes. The chain couples TRBV5-1 to TRBJ2-3; TRBD2 aligns across 7 bases. In DNA form, the CDR3 reads TGCGCCAGCAGACTTGGACCTAGCGGAAGGACAGATACGCAGTATTTT. Protein sequence: CASRLGPSGRTDTQYF. The variable domain in full, completed from reference TRBV5-1 and TRBJ2-3, reads KAGVTQTPRYLIKTRGQQVTLSCSPISGHRSVSWYQQTPGQGLQFLFEYFSETQRNKGNFPGRFSGRQFSNSRSEMNVSTLELGDSALYLCASRLGPSGRTDTQYFGPGTRLTVL.